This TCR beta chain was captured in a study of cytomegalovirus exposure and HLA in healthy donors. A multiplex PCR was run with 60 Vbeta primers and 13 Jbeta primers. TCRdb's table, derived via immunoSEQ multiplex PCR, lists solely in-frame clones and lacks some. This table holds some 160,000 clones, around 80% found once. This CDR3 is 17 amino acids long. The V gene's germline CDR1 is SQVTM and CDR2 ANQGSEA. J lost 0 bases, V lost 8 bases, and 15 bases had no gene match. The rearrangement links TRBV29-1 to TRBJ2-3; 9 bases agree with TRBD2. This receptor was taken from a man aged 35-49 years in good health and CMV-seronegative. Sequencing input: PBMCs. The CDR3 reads CSHTFWTSASSTDTQYF. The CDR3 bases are TGCAGCCATACTTTTTGGACTAGCGCTAGTAGCACAGATACGCAGTATTTT.